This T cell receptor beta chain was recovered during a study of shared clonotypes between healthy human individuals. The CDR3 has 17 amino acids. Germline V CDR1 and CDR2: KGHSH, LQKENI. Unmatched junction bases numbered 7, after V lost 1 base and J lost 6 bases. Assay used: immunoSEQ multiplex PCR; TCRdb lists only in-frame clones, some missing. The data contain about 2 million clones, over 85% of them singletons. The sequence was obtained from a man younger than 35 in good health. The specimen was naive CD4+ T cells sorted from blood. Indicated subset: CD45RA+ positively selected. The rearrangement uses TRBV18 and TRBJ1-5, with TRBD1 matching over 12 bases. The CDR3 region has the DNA TGTGCCAGCTCACCACTCCGGGACAGGGGGCGAGGTCAGCCCCAGCATTTT. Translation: CASSPLRDRGRGQPQHF.